The T cell receptor beta chain under discussion was sequenced for a study of blood T cell repertoires in COVID-19. The wider study: COVID-19 samples from acute and convalescent phases originated in the United States, Italy and Spain. Nucleic acid was either cDNA or gDNA, and it came from T cells, B-cell-depleted T cells, or PBMCs.

Study processing details: Scientists estimated how many nucleated cells there were by amplifying reference gene primers. TCRdb's table, derived via immunoSEQ multiplex PCR, lists solely in-frame clones and lacks some. Clone size and the V and J calls come from that table; the DNA yielded D and trimming. The sample holds around 160,000 clones, more than 80% seen once. Sequenced material: peripheral blood. This clonotype was sampled from a human donor in a cohort sampled during active COVID-19.

The CDR3 sequence is CASSEAREETQYF. In DNA form, the CDR3 reads TGTGCCAGCAGTGAGGCAAGGGAGGAGACCCAGTACTTC. The rearrangement joins TRBV25-1 to TRBJ2-5, with D maybe TRBD2 (5 bases). CDR1 is MGHDK and CDR2 is SYGVNS in the germline V gene. The CDR3 runs 13 residues. Deletions cut 3 bases from V and 5 bases from J, with 10 bases between.